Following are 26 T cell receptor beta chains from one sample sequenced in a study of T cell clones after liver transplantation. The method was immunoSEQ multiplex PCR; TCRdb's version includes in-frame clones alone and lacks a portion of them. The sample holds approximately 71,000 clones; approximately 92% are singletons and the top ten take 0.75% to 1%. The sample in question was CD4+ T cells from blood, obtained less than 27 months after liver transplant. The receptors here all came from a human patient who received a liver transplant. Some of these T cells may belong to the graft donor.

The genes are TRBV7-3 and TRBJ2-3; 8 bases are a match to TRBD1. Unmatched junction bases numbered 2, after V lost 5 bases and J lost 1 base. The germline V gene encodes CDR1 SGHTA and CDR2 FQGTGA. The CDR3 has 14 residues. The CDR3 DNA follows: TGTGCCAGCAGCCGACAGGGGCGCACAGATACGCAGTATTTT. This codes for CASSRQGRTDTQYF.

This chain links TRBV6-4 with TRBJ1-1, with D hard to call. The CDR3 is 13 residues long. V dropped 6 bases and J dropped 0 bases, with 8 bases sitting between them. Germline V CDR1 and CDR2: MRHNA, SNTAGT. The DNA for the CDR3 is TGTGCCAGCAGCGTAGGGATGAACACTGAAGCTTTCTTT. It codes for CASSVGMNTEAFF.

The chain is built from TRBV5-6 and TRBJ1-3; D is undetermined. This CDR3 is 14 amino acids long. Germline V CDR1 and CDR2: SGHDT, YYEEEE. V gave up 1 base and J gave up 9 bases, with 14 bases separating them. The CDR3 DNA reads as TGTGCCAGCAGCTTGTTTACTCTGGGAGGCACCATATATTTT. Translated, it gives CASSLFTLGGTIYF.

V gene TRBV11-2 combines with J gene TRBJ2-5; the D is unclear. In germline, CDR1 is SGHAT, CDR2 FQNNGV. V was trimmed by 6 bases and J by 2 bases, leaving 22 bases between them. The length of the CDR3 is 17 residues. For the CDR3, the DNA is TGTGCCAGCAGATCTGCCCCTCTGAGGAGTGCTCAAGAGACCCAGTACTTC. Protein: CASRSAPLRSAQETQYF.

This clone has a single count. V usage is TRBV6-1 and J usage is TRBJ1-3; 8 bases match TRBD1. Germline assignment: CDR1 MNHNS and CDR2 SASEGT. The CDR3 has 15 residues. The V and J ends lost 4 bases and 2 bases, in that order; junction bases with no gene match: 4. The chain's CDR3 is CASSGVQGAGNTIYF. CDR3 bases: TGTGCCAGCAGTGGAGTACAGGGGGCTGGAAACACCATATATTTT.

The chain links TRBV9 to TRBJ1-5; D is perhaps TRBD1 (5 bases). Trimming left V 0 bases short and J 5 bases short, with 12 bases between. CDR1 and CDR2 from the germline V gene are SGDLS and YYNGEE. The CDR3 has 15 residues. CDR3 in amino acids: CASSVAAGEDQPQHF. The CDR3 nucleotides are TGTGCCAGCAGCGTAGCTGCGGGGGAAGATCAGCCCCAGCATTTT.

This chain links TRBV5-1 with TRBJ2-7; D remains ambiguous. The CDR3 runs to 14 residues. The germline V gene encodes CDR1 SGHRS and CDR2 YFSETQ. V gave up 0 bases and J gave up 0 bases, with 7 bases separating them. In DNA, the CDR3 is TGCGCCAGCAGCTTGGAGGCTAACTCCTACGAGCAGTACTTC. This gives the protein CASSLEANSYEQYF. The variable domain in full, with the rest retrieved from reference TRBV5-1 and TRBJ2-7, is KAGVTQTPRYLIKTRGQQVTLSCSPISGHRSVSWYQQTPGQGLQFLFEYFSETQRNKGNFPGRFSGRQFSNSRSEMNVSTLELGDSALYLCASSLEANSYEQYFGPGTRLTVT.

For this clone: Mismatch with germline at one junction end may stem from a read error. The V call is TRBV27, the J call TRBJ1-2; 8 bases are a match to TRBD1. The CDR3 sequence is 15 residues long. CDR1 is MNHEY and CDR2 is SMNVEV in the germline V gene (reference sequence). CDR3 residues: CASSSPAAGGYSYTF. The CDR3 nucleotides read TGTGCCAGCAGTTCACCGGCGGCAGGGGGCTATAGCTACACCTTC.

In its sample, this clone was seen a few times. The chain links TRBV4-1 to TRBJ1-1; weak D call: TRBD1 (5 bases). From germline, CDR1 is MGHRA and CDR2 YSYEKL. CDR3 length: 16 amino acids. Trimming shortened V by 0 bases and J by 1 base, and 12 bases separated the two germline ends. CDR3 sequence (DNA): TGCGCCAGCAGCCAAGAAGGGGCAATTTGGAACACTGAAGCTTTCTTT. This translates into CASSQEGAIWNTEAFF.

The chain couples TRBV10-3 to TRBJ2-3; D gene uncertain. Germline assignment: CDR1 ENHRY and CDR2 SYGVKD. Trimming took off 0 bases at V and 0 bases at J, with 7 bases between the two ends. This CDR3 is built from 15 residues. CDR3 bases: TGTGCCATCAGTGAGTCGATGGGGAGCACAGATACGCAGTATTTT. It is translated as CAISESMGSTDTQYF.

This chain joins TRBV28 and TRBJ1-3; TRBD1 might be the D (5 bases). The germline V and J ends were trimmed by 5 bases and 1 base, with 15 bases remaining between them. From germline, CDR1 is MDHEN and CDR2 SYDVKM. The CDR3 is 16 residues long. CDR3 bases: TGTGCCAGCAGTCCAGTGTCAGGGTTTTCTGGAAACACCATATATTTT. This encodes CASSPVSGFSGNTIYF.

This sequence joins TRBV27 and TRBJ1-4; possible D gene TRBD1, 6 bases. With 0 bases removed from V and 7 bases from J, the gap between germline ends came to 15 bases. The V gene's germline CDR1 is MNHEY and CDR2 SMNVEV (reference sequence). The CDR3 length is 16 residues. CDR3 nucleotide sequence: TGTGCCAGCAGTTTATCGAAGTCGGGGGGCAGTGAAAAACTGTTTTTT. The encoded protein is CASSLSKSGGSEKLFF.

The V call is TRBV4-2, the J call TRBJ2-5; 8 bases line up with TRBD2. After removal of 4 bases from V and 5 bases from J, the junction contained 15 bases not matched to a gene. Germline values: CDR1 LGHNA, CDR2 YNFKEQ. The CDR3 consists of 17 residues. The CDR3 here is CASSPQGSGDFQETQYF. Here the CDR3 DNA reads TGTGCCAGCAGCCCCCAGGGTAGCGGGGACTTCCAGGAGACCCAGTACTTC.

CDR3 sequence reads: CASSSSGYTF. CDR3 DNA sequence: TGTGCCAGCAGCTCCAGTGGCTACACCTTC. The rearrangement links TRBV28 to TRBJ1-2; no clear D. This CDR3 comprises 10 residues. Germline V gives CDR1 MDHEN, CDR2 SYDVKM. The V gene lost 6 bases and the J gene lost 7 bases, with 6 bases spanning the gap.

The CDR3 spells CASKTPSGRANEQFF. CDR3 DNA sequence: TGTGCCAGCAAGACCCCTAGCGGGAGGGCCAATGAGCAGTTCTTC. The chain has TRBV2 and TRBJ2-1; 12 bases map to TRBD2. After removal of 7 bases from V and 6 bases from J, the junction contained 7 bases not matched to a gene. CDR1 SNHLY and CDR2 FYNNEI come from the germline V gene. This CDR3 region has 15 residues.

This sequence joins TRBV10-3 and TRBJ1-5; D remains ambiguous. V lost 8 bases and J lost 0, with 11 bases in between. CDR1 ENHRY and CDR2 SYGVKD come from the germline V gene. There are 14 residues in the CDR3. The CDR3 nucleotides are TGTGCCATCTCAGACACCAATAGCAATCAGCCCCAGCATTTT. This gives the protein CAISDTNSNQPQHF.

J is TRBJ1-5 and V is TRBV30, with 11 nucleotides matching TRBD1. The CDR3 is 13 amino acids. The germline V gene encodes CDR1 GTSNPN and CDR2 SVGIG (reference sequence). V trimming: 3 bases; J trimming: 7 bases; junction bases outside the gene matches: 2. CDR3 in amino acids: CAWRGQGGQPQHF. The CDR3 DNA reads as TGTGCCTGGAGGGGACAGGGGGGACAGCCCCAGCATTTT.

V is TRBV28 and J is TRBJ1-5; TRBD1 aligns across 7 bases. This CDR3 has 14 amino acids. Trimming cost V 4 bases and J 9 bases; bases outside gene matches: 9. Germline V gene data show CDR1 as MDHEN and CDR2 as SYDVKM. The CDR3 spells CASSYEQGIGPQHF. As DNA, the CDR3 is TGTGCCAGCAGTTACGAACAGGGGATCGGGCCCCAGCATTTT.

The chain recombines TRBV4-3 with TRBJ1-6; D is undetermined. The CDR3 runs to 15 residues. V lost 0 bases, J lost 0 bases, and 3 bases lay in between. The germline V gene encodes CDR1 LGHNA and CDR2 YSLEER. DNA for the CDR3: TGCGCCAGCAGCCAAGACAGCTCCTATAATTCACCCCTCCACTTT. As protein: CASSQDSSYNSPLHF.

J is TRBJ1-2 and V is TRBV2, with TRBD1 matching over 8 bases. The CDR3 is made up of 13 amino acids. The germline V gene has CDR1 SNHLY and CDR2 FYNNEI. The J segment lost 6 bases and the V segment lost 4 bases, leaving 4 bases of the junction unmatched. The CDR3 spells CASSATGGDGYTF. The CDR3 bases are TGTGCCAGCAGTGCCACAGGGGGTGATGGCTACACCTTC.

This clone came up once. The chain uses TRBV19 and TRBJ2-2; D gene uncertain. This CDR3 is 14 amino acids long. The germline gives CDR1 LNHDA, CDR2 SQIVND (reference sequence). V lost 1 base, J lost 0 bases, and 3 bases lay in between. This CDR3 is CASSIGTNTGELFF. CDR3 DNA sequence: TGTGCCAGTAGTATAGGCACGAACACCGGGGAGCTGTTTTTT.

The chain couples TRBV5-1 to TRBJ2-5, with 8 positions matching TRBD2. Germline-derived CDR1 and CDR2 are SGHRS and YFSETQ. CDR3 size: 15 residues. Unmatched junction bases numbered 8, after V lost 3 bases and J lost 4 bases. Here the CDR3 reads CASSSPGGGGETQYF. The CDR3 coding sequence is TGCGCCAGCAGCTCCCCGGGGGGGGGAGGAGAGACCCAGTACTTC.

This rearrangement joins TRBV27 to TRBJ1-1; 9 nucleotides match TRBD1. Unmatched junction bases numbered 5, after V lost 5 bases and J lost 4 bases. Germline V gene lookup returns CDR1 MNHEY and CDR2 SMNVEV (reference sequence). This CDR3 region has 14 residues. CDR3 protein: CASSPGDRVTEAFF. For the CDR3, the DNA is TGTGCCAGCAGTCCAGGGGACAGGGTCACTGAAGCTTTCTTT.

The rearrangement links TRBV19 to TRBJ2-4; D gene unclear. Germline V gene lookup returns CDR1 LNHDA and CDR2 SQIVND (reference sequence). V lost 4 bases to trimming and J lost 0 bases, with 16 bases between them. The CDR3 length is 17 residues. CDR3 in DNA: TGTGCCAGTAGTACAACCCTGACGGGCCTAGCCAAAAACATTCAGTACTTC. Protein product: CASSTTLTGLAKNIQYF.

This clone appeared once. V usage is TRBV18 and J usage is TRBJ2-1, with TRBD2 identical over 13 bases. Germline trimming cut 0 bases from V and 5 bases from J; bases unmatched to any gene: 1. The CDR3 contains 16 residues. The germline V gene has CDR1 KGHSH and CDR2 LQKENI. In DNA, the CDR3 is TGTGCCAGCTCACCACCGGGACTAGCGGGAAACAATGAGCAGTTCTTC. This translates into CASSPPGLAGNNEQFF.

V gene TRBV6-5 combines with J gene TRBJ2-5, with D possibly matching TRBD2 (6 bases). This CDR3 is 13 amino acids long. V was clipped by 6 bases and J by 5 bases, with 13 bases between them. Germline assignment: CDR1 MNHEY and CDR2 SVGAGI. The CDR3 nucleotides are TGTGCCAGCAGCCGCAGGGCGGGGGAGACCCAGTACTTC. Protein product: CASSRRAGETQYF.